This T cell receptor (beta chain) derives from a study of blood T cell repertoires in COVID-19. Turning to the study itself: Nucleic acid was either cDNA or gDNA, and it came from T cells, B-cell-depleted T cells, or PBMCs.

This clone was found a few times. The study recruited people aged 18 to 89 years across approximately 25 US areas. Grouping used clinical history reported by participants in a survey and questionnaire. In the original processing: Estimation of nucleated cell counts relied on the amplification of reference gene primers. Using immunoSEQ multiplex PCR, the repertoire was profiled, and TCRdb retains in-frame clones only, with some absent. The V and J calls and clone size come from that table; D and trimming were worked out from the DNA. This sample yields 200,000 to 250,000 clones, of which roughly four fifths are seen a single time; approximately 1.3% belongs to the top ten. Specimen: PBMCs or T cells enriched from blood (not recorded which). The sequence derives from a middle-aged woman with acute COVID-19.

CDR3 nucleotide sequence: TGTGCCAGCAGTTGGGAGCACACCGGGGAGCTGTTTTTT. This translates into CASSWEHTGELFF. The J gene is TRBJ2-2, the V gene TRBV28; D is possibly TRBD2 (5 bases). V was cut by 4 bases and J by 3 bases, with 6 bases left in between. From germline, CDR1 is MDHEN and CDR2 SYDVKM. The CDR3 length is 13 residues.